This T cell receptor (beta chain) emerged from a study of human T cells and chemical hapten exposure (dated by TCRdb to about 2021). Background for the entire study: For sensitization, 2% DPC in acetone was applied to a roughly 2 cm by roughly 2 cm area of upper inner arm skin. Patients additionally received weekly therapeutic DPC doses to the scalp throughout the roughly 23-week study period. Patch testing was performed on the upper back with Finn chambers containing 0.01% DPC, and the patch tests were scored after 6 days according to International Contact Dermatitis Research Group standards. The patient cohort, mostly female, included alopecia areata with under or over 50% scalp involvement, alopecia totalis and alopecia universalis. Libraries were combined into a pool for sequencing, and differences in TCR yield between samples came mainly from small differences in library volumes within the pool. In alopecia patients, the study followed how the peripheral blood TCR repertoire changed in vivo over primary and secondary sensitization to diphenylcyclopropenone (DPC), a hapten. Patient blood was sampled pre-sensitization (week 0) and at 2, 6 and about 24 weeks after DPC sensitization. For TCR sequencing, blood came from 25 to 30 alopecia patients at anywhere from one to four time points (pre-sensitization, 2, 6 and 24 weeks). Results the study describes overall, beyond this receptor: After repeated subsampling, the strength of the expansion versus patch-test correlation and the threshold at which it became significant changed. DPC sensitization did not change how many TCRs were above 1 in 1000 frequency, and no evidence was found of alterations in global repertoire structure. Expanded TCRs formed significantly more large CDR3 similarity clusters than pre-sensitization or healthy control sets, consistent with antigen-driven responses. A positive correlation was found between the number of PT1 expanded TCRs and patch test score, with significance reached at thresholds 8, 16 and 32 but not 4. Because every patient had alopecia, a presumed autoimmune disease, the patients' immune response might differ from that of healthy individuals.

The library was obtained by RACE. The data were produced on a NextSeq 500. During library preparation, unique molecular identifiers were attached to individual cDNA molecules so that TCRs could be counted quantitatively and reproducibly. Each blood RNA sample was used to sequence both TCR alpha and TCR beta chains. Processing in the source paper ran as follows. Samples had a median of roughly 91,000 TCRs, with a range from roughly 20,000 to 700,000. V, J and CDR3 annotation of the TCR reads was carried out using the Decombinator software suite. For PS versus PT1 abundance plots, all samples were subsampled to the same number of TCRs (28,000). Expanded TCRs were defined as absent before sensitization and observed at least eight times at the 2-week time point. Clones were called with MiXCR by TCRdb after fastp trimmed the public reads at Q25, and only in-frame beta chains were retained. CDR3 protein sequences are deduplicated, and each keeps its most common genes and DNA. These V and J calls rely on TCRdb rather than the paper's analysis. Across this sample there are some 400,000 distinct CDR3 sequences, with about 5.1% seen only once. The top ten constitute 2% to 3% of the sample.

Its CDR3 holds 14 amino acids, cysteine through phenylalanine. Of the read, only the CDR3 DNA is kept; its 42 bases are in frame from base 1. The table lists this clonotype with many counts. What antigen it recognizes has not been identified. There are no base qualities to consult, and no much larger clone falls within one base. The sample's time point label is to be understood as: pre-sensitization, week 0. In the paper's terms, the treatment or condition label means: therapeutic diphenylcyclopropenone sensitization with weekly scalp DPC. At every patch-test visit, the blood draw took place before the patch test was put on. Eligible patients were aged 18 to 70, diagnosed with alopecia, deemed suitable for DPC therapy, and excluded if pregnant. Unfractionated whole blood was collected in Tempus Blood RNA tubes, and total RNA was extracted from that blood.

The TCR sequence derives from a woman between 50 and 59 years old with alopecia areata. Some clones in this sample may be carry-over from other donors' samples. The chain couples TRBV21-1 to TRBJ1-4. TRBV21-1 is a known pseudogene. The sequencing here drew on whole blood, taken in connection with sensitization to the hapten diphenylcyclopropenone (DPC). This receptor carries the CDR3 CASRVPSSNEKLFF. The DNA sequence is TGTGCCAGCAGGGTACCCAGCTCTAATGAAAAACTGTTTTTT.